Presented here are 12 T cell receptor beta chains from one specimen sequenced in a study of blood T cell repertoires in COVID-19. Profiled with immunoSEQ multiplex PCR; TCRdb holds only in-frame clones, not every one. The data contain about 170,000 clones, around 90% of them singletons. Sequencing used peripheral blood. The receptor source for this set is a woman aged 45-65 years with acute or convalescent COVID-19.

The chain has TRBV12-3 or TRBV12-4 and TRBJ1-5; D remains unclear. This CDR3 contains 12 residues. V was pared by 1 base and J by 6 bases, with 4 bases between. This chain's CDR3 is CASSLGSQPQHF. The CDR3 DNA sequence: TGTGCCAGCAGTTTAGGGAGTCAGCCCCAGCATTTT.

The chain is built from TRBV30 and TRBJ1-5; 7 nucleotides align to TRBD1. In germline, CDR1 is GTSNPN, CDR2 SVGIG (reference sequence). The CDR3 is 15 residues long. Losses at the gene ends were 2 bases for V and 6 bases for J; bases not matched to a gene: 10. Written as DNA, the CDR3 is TGTGCCTGGAGTTCAGGGGGTGGGATAGGTCAGCCCCAGCATTTT. The encoded protein is CAWSSGGGIGQPQHF.

This chain uses TRBV7-9 with TRBJ2-1; 9 bases map to TRBD2. Germline-derived CDR1 and CDR2 are SEHNR and FQNEAQ (reference sequence). Trimming took 2 bases from V and 8 from J; bases not matched to a gene: 4. The CDR3 length is 14 residues. For the CDR3, the DNA is TGTGCCAGCAGCTTAAGCAGGACTAGCGATGAGCAGTTCTTC. Protein sequence: CASSLSRTSDEQFF. Full variable domain (rest looked up from reference TRBV7-9 and TRBJ2-1): DTGVSQNPRHKITKRGQNVTFRCDPISEHNRLYWYRQTLGQGPEFLTYFQNEAQLEKSRLLSDRFSAERPKGSFSTLEIQRTEQGDSAMYLCASSLSRTSDEQFFGPGTRLTVL.

This sequence joins TRBV19 and TRBJ2-7, with TRBD1 matching 7 bases. After removal of 6 bases from V and 2 bases from J, the junction contained 4 bases not matched to a gene. The CDR3 sequence is 13 residues long. Germline V gene sequence: CDR1 LNHDA, CDR2 SQIVND (reference sequence). DNA for the CDR3: TGTGCCAGTAGCGGACAGGCGCCCTACGAGCAGTACTTC. This sequence encodes CASSGQAPYEQYF.

V is TRBV5-1 and J is TRBJ2-5; 8 nucleotides agree with TRBD1. The CDR3 consists of 16 residues. With 0 bases clipped from V and 5 bases from J, the junction kept 9 bases outside the gene matches. In germline, CDR1 is SGHRS, CDR2 YFSETQ. Here the CDR3 DNA reads TGCGCCAGCAGCTTGGGACTACAGGGGGACCTGGAGACCCAGTACTTC. Translated: CASSLGLQGDLETQYF.

This rearrangement joins TRBV5-1 to TRBJ2-3; no reliable D call. Germline V gives CDR1 SGHRS, CDR2 YFSETQ. The CDR3 covers 15 residues. Between the trimmed V and J ends, which lost 6 bases and 0 bases, there was a span of 14 bases. The DNA of the CDR3 is TGCGCCAGCACCCTCCGAGGAGAAAGCACAGATACGCAGTATTTT. Its protein product is CASTLRGESTDTQYF.

V and J are TRBV7-2 and TRBJ2-1; possible D gene TRBD1, 5 bases. The CDR3 has 11 residues. V was trimmed by 7 bases and J by 11 bases, leaving 12 bases between them. Germline V lookup: CDR1 SGHTA, CDR2 FQGNSA. CDR3 nucleotide sequence: TGTGCCAGCACCCTAGGGGCCCAGCAGTTCTTC. This codes for CASTLGAQQFF.

The chain has TRBV27 and TRBJ2-3; 9 bases are a match to TRBD1. With V trimmed by 6 bases and J by 3 bases, 4 bases remained unmatched. The CDR3 covers 14 residues. Germline V gene data show CDR1 as MNHEY and CDR2 as SMNVEV (reference sequence). The CDR3 sequence: CASRKQGATDTQYF. The CDR3 nucleotides are TGTGCCAGCAGGAAACAGGGGGCGACAGATACGCAGTATTTT.

The V gene is TRBV5-8, the J gene TRBJ1-4; 7 bases are a match to TRBD1. CDR3 length equals 16 residues. The V and J ends lost 7 bases and 5 bases, in that order; junction bases with no gene match: 14. The germline CDR1 and CDR2 sequences are SGHTS and YDEGEE. The CDR3 is CASGDYPTGSNEKLFF. The CDR3 DNA reads as TGTGCCAGCGGCGACTACCCGACAGGGAGCAATGAAAAACTGTTTTTT. Using reference TRBV5-8 and TRBJ1-4 for the parts outside the CDR3, the full variable domain is EAGVTQSPTHLIKTRGQQATLRCSPISGHTSVYWYQQALGLGLQFLLWYDEGEERNRGNFPPRFSGRQFPNYSSELNVNALELEDSALYLCASGDYPTGSNEKLFFGSGTQLSVL.

This clone was seen a single time. CDR3 DNA sequence: TGTGCCAGCAGTTGGACAGAAAGAAAGTTCTTC. This encodes CASSWTERKFF. The V and J genes are TRBV11-2 and TRBJ2-1; D is perhaps TRBD1 (6 bases). Germline V gene sequence: CDR1 SGHAT, CDR2 FQNNGV. V lost 6 bases and J lost 14, with 14 bases in between. The CDR3 spans 11 residues.

This chain joins TRBV10-3 and TRBJ2-1, with 9 bases matching TRBD2. Germline trimming cut 4 bases from V and 4 bases from J; bases unmatched to any gene: 5. The germline CDR1 and CDR2 sequences are ENHRY and SYGVKD. This CDR3 contains 15 residues. CDR3 amino acids: CAISASGTEYNEQFF. The CDR3 DNA reads TGTGCCATCAGTGCTAGCGGGACGGAATACAATGAGCAGTTCTTC.

This clone was detected only once. The chain employs TRBV9 and TRBJ1-1; D is perhaps TRBD1 (5 bases). CDR3 size: 12 residues. The V gene's germline CDR1 is SGDLS and CDR2 YYNGEE. V dropped 5 bases and J dropped 3 bases, with 8 bases sitting between them. CDR3 sequence: CASRGPDTEAFF. The CDR3 nucleotides read TGTGCCAGCAGGGGGCCTGACACTGAAGCTTTCTTT.